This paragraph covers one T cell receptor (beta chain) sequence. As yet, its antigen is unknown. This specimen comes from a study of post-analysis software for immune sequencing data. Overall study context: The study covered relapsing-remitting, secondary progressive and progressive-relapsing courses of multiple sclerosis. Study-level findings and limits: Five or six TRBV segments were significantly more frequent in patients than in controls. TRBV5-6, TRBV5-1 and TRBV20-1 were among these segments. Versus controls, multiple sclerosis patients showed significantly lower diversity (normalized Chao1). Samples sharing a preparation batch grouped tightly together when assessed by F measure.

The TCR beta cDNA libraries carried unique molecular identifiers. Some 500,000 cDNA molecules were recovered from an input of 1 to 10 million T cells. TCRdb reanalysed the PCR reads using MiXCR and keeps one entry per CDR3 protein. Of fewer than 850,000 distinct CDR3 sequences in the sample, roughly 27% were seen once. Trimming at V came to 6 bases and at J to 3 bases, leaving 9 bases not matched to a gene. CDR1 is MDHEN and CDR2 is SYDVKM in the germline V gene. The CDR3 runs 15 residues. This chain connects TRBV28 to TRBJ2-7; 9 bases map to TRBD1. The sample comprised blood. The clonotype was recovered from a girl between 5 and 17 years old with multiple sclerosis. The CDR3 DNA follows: TGTGCCAGCAGCAATCCGGGACAGGGAGTCTACGAGCAGTACTTC. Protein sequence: CASSNPGQGVYEQYF.